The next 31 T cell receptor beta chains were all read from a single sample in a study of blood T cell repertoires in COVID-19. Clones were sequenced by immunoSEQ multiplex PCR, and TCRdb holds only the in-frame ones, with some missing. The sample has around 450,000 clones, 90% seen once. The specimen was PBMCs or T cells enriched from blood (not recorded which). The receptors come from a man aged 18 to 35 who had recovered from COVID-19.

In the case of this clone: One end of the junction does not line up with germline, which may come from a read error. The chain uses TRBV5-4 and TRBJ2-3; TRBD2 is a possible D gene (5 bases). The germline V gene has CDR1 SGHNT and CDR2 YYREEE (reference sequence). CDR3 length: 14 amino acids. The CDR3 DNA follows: TGTGCCAGCAGCCACCCCGCTAGCACAAATACGCAGTATTTT. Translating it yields CASSHPASTNTQYF.

The DNA for the CDR3 is TGCGCCAGCAGCTCCTTCCGGAACTATTTGGAGGGGTCCTACGAGCAGTACTTC. Protein sequence: CASSSFRNYLEGSYEQYF. This rearrangement joins TRBV5-1 to TRBJ2-7; TRBD2 is a possible D gene (6 bases). Trimming pared 3 bases from V and 1 base from J, leaving 23 bases between. The CDR3 runs to 18 residues. Germline lookup yields CDR1 SGHRS and CDR2 YFSETQ.

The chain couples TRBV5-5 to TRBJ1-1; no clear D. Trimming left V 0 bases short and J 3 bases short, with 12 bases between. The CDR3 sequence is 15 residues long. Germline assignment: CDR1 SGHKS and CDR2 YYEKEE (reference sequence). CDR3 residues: CASSLASLGYTEAFF. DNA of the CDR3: TGTGCCAGCAGCTTGGCGAGCCTAGGATACACTGAAGCTTTCTTT.

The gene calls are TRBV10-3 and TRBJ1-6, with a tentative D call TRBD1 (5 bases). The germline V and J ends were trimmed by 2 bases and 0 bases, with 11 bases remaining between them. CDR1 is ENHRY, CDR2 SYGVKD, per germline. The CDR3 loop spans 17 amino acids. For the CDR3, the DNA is TGTGCCATCAGTGAGACCCCCGGGGGCTCCTATAATTCACCCCTCCACTTT. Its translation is CAISETPGGSYNSPLHF.

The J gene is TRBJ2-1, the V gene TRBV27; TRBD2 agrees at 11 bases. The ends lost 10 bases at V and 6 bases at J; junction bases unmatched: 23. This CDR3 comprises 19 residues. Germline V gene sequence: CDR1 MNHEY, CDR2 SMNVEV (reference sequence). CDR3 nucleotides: TGTGCCACCCATCCCGGGACAGGGTTTAGCGGGAGGGCCCTCAATGAGCAGTTCTTC. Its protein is CATHPGTGFSGRALNEQFF.

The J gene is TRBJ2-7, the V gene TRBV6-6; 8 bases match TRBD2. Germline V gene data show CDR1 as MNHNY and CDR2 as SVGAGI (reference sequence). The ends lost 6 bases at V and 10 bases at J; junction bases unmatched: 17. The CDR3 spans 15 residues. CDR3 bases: TGTGCCAGCAGGGCACCGGGCCGCGGGAGGACTTATCAGTACTTC. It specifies CASRAPGRGRTYQYF.

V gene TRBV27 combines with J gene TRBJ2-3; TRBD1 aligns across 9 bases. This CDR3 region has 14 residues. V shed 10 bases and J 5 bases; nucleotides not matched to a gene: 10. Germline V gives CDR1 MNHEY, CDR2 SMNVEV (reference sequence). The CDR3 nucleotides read TGTGCCATCAAAACAGGGGGCGCATTAGATACGCAGTATTTT. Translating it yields CAIKTGGALDTQYF.

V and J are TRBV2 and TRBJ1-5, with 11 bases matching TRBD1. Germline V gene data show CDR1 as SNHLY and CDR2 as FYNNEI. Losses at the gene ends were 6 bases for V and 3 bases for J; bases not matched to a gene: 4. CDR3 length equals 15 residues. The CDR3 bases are TGTGCCAGCAGCAAGGGACAGGGGGTCAATCAGCCCCAGCATTTT. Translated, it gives CASSKGQGVNQPQHF.

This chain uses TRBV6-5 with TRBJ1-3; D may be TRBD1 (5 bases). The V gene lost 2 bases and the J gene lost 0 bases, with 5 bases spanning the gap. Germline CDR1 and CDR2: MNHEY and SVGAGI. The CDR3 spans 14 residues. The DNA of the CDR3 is TGTGCCAGCAGTTACGACAGCTCTGGAAACACCATATATTTT. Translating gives CASSYDSSGNTIYF.

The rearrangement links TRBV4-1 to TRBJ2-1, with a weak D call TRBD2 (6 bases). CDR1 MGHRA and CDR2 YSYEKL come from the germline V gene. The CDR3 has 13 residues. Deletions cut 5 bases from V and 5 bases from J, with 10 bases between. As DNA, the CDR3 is TGCGCCAGCAGCACTCCGGGAGACAATGAGCAGTTCTTC. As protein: CASSTPGDNEQFF.

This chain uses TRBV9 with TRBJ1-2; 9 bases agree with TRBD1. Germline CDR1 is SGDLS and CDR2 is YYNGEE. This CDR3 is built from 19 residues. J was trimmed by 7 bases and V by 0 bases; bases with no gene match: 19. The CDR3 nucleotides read TGTGCCAGCAGCGTAGGGACCCACCTCGTAGGGGACAGGGAGGCTGGCTACACCTTC. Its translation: CASSVGTHLVGDREAGYTF. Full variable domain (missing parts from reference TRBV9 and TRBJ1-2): DSGVTQTPKHLITATGQRVTLRCSPRSGDLSVYWYQQSLDQGLQFLIQYYNGEERAKGNILERFSAQQFPDLHSELNLSSLELGDSALYFCASSVGTHLVGDREAGYTFGSGTRLTVV.

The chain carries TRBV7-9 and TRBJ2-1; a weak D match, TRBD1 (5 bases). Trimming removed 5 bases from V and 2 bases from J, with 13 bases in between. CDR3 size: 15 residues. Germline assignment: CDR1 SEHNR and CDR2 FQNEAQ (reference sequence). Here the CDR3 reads CASSPTGFAYNEQFF. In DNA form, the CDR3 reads TGTGCCAGCAGCCCCACAGGCTTTGCCTACAATGAGCAGTTCTTC.

CDR3 loop: CASSLGGSTFNTEAFF. The CDR3 DNA reads as TGTGCCAGCAGCTTAGGGGGCAGTACCTTTAACACTGAAGCTTTCTTT. This sequence joins TRBV7-9 and TRBJ1-1, with a tentative D call TRBD1 (5 bases). Trimming shortened V by 1 base and J by 2 bases, and 14 bases separated the two germline ends. There are 16 residues in the CDR3. Germline V gives CDR1 SEHNR, CDR2 FQNEAQ (reference sequence).

CDR3 loop: CASTGQLNTEAFF. In DNA, the CDR3 is TGTGCCAGCACCGGACAATTGAACACTGAAGCTTTCTTT. This chain connects TRBV18 to TRBJ1-1; a weak D match, TRBD1 (5 bases). The CDR3 has 13 residues. The V end was cut by 8 bases, the J end by 0 bases, with 10 bases between. The V gene's germline CDR1 is KGHSH and CDR2 LQKENI.

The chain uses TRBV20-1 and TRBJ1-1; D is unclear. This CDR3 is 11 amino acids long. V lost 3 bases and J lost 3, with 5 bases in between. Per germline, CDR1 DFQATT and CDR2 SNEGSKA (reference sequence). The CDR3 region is CSASFDTEAFF. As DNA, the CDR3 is TGCAGTGCTAGCTTTGACACTGAAGCTTTCTTT.

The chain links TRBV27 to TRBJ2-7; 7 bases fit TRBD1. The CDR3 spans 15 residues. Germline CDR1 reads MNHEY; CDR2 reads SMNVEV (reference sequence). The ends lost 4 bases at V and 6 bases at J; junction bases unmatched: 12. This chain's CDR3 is CASSYRGQKAVEQYF. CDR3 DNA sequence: TGTGCCAGCAGTTACAGGGGCCAGAAGGCTGTCGAGCAGTACTTC.

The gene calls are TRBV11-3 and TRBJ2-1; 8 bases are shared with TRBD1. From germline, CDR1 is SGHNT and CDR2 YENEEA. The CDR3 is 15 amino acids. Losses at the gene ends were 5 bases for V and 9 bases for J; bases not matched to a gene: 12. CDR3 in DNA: TGTGCCAGCAGCGGTCAGGGGGCTGACCGGGGTGAGCAGTTCTTC. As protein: CASSGQGADRGEQFF.

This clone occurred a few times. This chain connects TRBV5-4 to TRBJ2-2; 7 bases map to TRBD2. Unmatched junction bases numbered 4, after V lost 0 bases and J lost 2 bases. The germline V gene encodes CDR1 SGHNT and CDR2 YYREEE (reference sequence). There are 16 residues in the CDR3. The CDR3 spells CASSLGRGFNTGELFF. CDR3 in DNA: TGTGCCAGCAGCTTGGGGCGGGGGTTTAACACCGGGGAGCTGTTTTTT.

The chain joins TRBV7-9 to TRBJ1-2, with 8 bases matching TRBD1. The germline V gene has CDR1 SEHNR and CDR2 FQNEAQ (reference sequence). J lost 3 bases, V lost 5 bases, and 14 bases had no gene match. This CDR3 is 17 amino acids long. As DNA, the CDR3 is TGTGCCAGCAGCCGACAGATACAGGGGGAGAAGGACTATGGCTACACCTTC. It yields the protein CASSRQIQGEKDYGYTF.

CDR3 sequence: CASSFGTSGRGETQYF. In nucleotides, the CDR3 is TGCGCCAGCAGTTTCGGGACTAGCGGGAGAGGAGAGACCCAGTACTTC. The chain combines TRBV5-1 with TRBJ2-5; 14 bases fit TRBD2. J gave up 4 bases and V 5 bases, and 7 bases lay outside the gene matches. In germline, CDR1 is SGHRS, CDR2 YFSETQ. CDR3 length: 16 amino acids.

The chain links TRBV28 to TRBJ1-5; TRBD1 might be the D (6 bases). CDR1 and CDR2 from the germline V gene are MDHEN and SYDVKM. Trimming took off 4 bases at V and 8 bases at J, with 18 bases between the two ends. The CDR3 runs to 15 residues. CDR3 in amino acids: CASSWDQGRVEPQHF. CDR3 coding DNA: TGTGCCAGCAGTTGGGATCAGGGGAGAGTTGAGCCCCAGCATTTT.

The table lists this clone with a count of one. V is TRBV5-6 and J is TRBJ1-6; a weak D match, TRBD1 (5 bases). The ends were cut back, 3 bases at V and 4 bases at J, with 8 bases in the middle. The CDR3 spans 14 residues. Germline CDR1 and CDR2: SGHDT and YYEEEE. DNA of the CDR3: TGTGCCAGCAGCTCACAGGCATATAATTCACCCCTCCACTTT. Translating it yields CASSSQAYNSPLHF.

CDR3 coding DNA: TGTGCCAGCAGGGTGACAGGGGGCATGGGAAACATTCAGTACTTC. This gives the protein CASRVTGGMGNIQYF. V usage is TRBV6-5 and J usage is TRBJ2-4; 10 nucleotides line up with TRBD1. Germline V lookup: CDR1 MNHEY, CDR2 SVGAGI. Unmatched junction bases numbered 8, after V lost 6 bases and J lost 6 bases. CDR3 length equals 15 residues.

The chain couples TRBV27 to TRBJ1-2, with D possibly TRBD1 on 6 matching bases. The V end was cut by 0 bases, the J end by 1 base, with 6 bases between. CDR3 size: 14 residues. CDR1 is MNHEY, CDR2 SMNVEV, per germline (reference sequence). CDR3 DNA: TGTGCCAGCAGTTTATCGGACAGTAACTATGGCTACACCTTC. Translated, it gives CASSLSDSNYGYTF.

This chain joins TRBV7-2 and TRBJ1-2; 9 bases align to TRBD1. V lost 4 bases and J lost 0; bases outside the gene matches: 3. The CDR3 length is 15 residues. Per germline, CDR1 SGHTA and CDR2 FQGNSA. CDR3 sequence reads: CASSWDRVSNYGYTF. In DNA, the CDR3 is TGTGCCAGCAGCTGGGACAGGGTATCTAACTATGGCTACACCTTC.

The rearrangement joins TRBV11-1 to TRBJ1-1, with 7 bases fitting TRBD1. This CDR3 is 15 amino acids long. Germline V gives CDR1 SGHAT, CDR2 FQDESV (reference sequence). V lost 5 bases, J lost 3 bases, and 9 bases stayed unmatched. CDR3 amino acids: CASSLNRGAYTEAFF. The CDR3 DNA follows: TGTGCCAGCAGCCTCAACAGGGGAGCTTACACTGAAGCTTTCTTT.

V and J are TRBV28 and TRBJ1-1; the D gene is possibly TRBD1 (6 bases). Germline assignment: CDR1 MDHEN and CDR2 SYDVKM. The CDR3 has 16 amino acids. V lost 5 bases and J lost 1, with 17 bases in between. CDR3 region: CASSTSGTPRNTEAFF. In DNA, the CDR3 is TGTGCCAGCAGTACATCCGGGACACCTAGGAACACTGAAGCTTTCTTT. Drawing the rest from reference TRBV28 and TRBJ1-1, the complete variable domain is DVKVTQSSRYLVKRTGEKVFLECVQDMDHENMFWYRQDPGLGLRLIYFSYDVKMKEKGDIPEGYSVSREKKERFSLILESASTNQTSMYLCASSTSGTPRNTEAFFGQGTRLTVV.

The CDR3 DNA reads TGTGCCAGCAGCCCAAACACCGGGGAGCTGTTTTTT. Translation gives CASSPNTGELFF. This sequence joins TRBV11-3 and TRBJ2-2; D not resolved. Germline V gene sequence: CDR1 SGHNT, CDR2 YENEEA. The CDR3 runs to 12 residues. The ends were cut back, 5 bases at V and 2 bases at J, with 3 bases in the middle.

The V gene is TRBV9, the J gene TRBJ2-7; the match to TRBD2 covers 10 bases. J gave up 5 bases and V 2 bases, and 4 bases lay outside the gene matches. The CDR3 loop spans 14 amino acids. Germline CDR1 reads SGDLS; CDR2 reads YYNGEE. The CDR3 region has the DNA TGTGCCAGCAGCGTTTCGGGACTAGCGCACGAGCAGTACTTC. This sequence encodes CASSVSGLAHEQYF.

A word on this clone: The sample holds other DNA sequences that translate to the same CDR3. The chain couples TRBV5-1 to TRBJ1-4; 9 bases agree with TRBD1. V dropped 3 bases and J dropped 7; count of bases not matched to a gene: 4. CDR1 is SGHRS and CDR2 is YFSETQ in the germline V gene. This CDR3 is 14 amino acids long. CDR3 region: CASSSGQGGEKLFF. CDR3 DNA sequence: TGCGCCAGCAGCTCGGGACAGGGAGGTGAAAAACTGTTTTTT.

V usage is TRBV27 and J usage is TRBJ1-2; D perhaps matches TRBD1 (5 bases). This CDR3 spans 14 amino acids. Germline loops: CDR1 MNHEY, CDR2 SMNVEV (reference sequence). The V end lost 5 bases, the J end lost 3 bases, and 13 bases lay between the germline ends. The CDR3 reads CASSIAAGYYGYTF. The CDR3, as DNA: TGTGCCAGCAGTATCGCGGCAGGGTACTATGGCTACACCTTC.